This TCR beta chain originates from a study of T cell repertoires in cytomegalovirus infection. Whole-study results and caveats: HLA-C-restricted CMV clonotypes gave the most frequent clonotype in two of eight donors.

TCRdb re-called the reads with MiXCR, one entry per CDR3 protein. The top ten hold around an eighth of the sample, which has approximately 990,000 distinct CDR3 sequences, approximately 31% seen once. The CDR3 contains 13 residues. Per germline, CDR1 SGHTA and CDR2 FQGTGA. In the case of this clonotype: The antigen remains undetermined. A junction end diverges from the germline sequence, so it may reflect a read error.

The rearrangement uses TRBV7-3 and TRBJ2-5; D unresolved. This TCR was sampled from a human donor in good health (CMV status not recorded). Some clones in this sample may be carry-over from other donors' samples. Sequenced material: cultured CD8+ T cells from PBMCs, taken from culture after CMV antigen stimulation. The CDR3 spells CASSPPQEETRYF. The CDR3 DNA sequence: TGTGCCAGCAGCCCCCCCCAGGAAGAGACCCGGTACTTC.